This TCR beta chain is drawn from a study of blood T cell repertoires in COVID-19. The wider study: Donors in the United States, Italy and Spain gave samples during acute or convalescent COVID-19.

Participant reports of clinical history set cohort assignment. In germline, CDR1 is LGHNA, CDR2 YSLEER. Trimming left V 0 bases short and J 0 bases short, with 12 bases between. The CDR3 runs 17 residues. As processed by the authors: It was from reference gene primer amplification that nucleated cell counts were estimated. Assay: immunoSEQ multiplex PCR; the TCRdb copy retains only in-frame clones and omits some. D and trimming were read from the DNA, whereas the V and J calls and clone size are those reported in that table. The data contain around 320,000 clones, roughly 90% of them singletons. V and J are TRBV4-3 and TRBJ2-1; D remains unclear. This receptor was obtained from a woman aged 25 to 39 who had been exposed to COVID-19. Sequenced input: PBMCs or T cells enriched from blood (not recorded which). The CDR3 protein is CASSQDRAGSSYNEQFF. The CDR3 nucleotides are TGCGCCAGCAGCCAAGATCGAGCAGGATCCTCCTACAATGAGCAGTTCTTC.